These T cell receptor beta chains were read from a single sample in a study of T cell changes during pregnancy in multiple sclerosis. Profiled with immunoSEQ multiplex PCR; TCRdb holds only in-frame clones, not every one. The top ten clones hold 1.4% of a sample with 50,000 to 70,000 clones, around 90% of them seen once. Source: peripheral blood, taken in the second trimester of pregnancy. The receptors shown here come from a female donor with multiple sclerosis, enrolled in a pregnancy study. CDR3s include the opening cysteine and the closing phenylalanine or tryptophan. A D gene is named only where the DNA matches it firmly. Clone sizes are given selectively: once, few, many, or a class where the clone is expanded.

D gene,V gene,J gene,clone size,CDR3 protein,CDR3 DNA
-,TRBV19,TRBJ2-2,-,CASSIWLSGPNTGELFF,TGTGCCAGTAGTATTTGGTTAAGTGGGCCGAACACCGGGGAGCTGTTTTTT
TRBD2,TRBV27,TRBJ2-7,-,CASSFPRSGRGYEQYF,TGTGCCAGCAGTTTCCCCCGCAGCGGGAGGGGATACGAGCAGTACTTC
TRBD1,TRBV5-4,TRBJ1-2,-,CASSSKTGLHYGYTF,TGTGCCAGCAGCTCCAAGACAGGGCTGCACTATGGCTACACCTTC
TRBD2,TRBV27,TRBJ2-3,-,CASSRTSGFRTDTQYF,TGTGCCAGCAGTAGGACTAGCGGGTTTCGCACAGATACGCAGTATTTT
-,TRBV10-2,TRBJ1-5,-,CASSESRGGAEQPQHF,TGCGCCAGCAGTGAGTCTCGGGGGGGCGCGGAGCAGCCCCAGCATTTT
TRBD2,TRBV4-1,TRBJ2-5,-,CASSQLLAGGLWETQYF,TGCGCCAGCAGCCAACTACTAGCGGGAGGGCTTTGGGAGACCCAGTACTTC
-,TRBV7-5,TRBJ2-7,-,CARSLGTGEQYF,TGTGCCAGAAGCCTCGGAACGGGGGAGCAGTACTTC
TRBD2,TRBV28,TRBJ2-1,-,CASSLNGLAGGNEQFF,TGTGCCAGCAGTTTAAATGGCCTAGCGGGAGGGAATGAGCAGTTCTTC
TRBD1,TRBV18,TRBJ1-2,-,CASSPREGASGYTF,TGTGCCAGCTCACCACGCGAGGGGGCCAGCGGCTACACCTTC
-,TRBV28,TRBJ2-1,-,CASSIGKLGDNEQFF,TGTGCCAGCAGTATAGGGAAGCTAGGGGACAATGAGCAGTTCTTC
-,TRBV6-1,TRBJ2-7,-,CASRRGGESYEQYF,TGTGCCAGCAGGAGAGGAGGGGAATCCTACGAGCAGTACTTC
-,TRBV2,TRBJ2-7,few,CASSKLRGSYEQYF,TGTGCCAGCAGTAAACTTCGGGGATCCTACGAGCAGTACTTC
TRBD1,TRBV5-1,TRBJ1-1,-,CASSLGDRVNTEAFF,TGCGCCAGCAGCTTGGGGGACAGGGTGAACACTGAAGCTTTCTTT
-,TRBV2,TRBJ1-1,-,CASSRLTEAFF,TGTGCCAGCAGTCGACTCACTGAAGCTTTCTTT
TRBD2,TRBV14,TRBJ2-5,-,CASSQNSGRETQYF,TGTGCCAGCAGCCAAAACAGCGGGAGGGAGACCCAGTACTTC
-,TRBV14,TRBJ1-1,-,CASSQIMNTEAFF,TGTGCCAGCAGCCAAATAATGAACACTGAAGCTTTCTTT
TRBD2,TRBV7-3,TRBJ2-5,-,CASSSSGSISETQYF,TGTGCCAGCAGCAGTAGCGGGAGCATTTCGGAGACCCAGTACTTC
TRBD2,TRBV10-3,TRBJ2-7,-,CAISESLAGLGDEQYF,TGTGCCATCAGTGAGTCGTTAGCGGGATTAGGCGACGAGCAGTACTTC
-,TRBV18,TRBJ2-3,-,CASSPPGAGDTQYF,TGTGCCAGCTCACCACCTGGGGCAGGGGATACGCAGTATTTT
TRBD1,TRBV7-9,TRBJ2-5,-,CASSSPAAGGLKETQYF,TGTGCCAGCAGCTCCCCTGCGGCAGGGGGCCTGAAAGAGACCCAGTACTTC
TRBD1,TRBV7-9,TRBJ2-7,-,CASSLDRAHEQYF,TGTGCCAGCAGCTTGGACAGGGCCCACGAGCAGTACTTC
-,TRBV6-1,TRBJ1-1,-,CASRWGENTEAFF,TGTGCCAGCCGCTGGGGGGAGAACACTGAAGCTTTCTTT
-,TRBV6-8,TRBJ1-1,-,CASSSDRHTEAFF,TGTGCCAGCAGCTCAGACAGACACACTGAAGCTTTCTTT
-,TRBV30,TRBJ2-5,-,CAWSVHRRIQETQYF,TGTGCCTGGAGTGTACACCGGAGAATCCAAGAGACCCAGTACTTC
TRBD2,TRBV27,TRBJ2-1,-,CASSSIGETDERESFF,TGTGCCAGCAGCTCCATAGGTGAGACCGACGAGCGGGAAAGCTTCTTC
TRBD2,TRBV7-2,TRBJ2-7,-,CASRPSGMKEQYF,TGTGCCAGCAGGCCTAGCGGGATGAAGGAGCAGTACTTC
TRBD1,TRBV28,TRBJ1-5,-,CASSSTGQGRRPQHF,TGTGCCAGCAGTTCCACGGGACAGGGCCGTAGGCCCCAGCATTTT
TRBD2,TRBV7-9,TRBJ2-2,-,CASSFGTSGSAGELFF,TGTGCCAGCAGCTTTGGGACTAGCGGGAGTGCCGGGGAGCTGTTTTTT
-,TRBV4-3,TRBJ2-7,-,CASSQGAHSYEQYF,TGCGCCAGCAGCCAAGGGGCACACTCCTACGAGCAGTACTTC
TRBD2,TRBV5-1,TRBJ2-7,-,CASSQGLAGENSYEQYF,TGCGCCAGCAGCCAGGGACTAGCGGGAGAAAACTCCTACGAGCAGTACTTC
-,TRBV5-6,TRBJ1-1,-,CASSWRTEAFF,TGTGCCAGCAGCTGGAGGACTGAAGCTTTCTTT
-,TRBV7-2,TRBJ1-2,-,CASSLASQGYGYTF,TGTGCCAGCAGCTTAGCGTCCCAGGGCTATGGCTACACCTTC
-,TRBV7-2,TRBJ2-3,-,CASSFRVTDTQYF,TGTGCCAGCAGCTTCAGGGTCACAGATACGCAGTATTTT
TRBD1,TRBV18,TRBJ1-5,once,CASSRTGHDSNQPQHF,TGTGCCAGCTCACGGACAGGCCATGATTCTAATCAGCCCCAGCATTTT
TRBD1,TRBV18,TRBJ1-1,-,CASTGQGDTEAFF,TGTGCCAGCACGGGACAGGGGGACACTGAAGCTTTCTTT
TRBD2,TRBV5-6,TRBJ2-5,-,CASSFLAGGPETQYF,TGTGCCAGCAGCTTCCTAGCGGGAGGGCCGGAGACCCAGTACTTC
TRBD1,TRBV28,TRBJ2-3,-,CASSLRTGGTDTQYF,TGTGCCAGCAGTTTACGGACAGGGGGCACAGATACGCAGTATTTT
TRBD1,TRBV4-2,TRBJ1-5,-,CASSQEDRGVPQPQHF,TGTGCCAGCAGCCAAGAAGACAGGGGAGTCCCTCAGCCCCAGCATTTT
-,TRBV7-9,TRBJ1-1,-,CASSPNRALGEAFF,TGTGCCAGCAGCCCCAACAGGGCCTTAGGTGAAGCTTTCTTT
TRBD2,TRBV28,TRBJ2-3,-,CASSLLPSGGGTDTQYF,TGTGCCAGCAGTCTGCTACCTAGCGGGGGGGGAACAGATACGCAGTATTTT
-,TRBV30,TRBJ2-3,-,CAWSGPDTQYF,TGTGCCTGGAGTGGTCCGGATACGCAGTATTTT
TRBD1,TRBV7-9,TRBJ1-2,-,CASSIDRGHGYGYTF,TGTGCCAGCAGCATCGACAGGGGACATGGCTATGGCTACACCTTC
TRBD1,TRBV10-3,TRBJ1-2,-,CAISGPGTGYGYTF,TGTGCCATCAGTGGACCCGGGACAGGTTATGGCTACACCTTC
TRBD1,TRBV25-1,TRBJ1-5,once,CASSPGTENSNQPQHF,TGTGCCAGCAGTCCCGGGACAGAGAATAGCAATCAGCCCCAGCATTTT
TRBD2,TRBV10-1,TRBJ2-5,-,CASSERLAGTQETQYF,TGCGCCAGCAGTGAGCGGCTAGCGGGAACCCAAGAGACCCAGTACTTC
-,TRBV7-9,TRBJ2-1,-,CASSSDSYNEQFF,TGTGCCAGCAGCTCGGACAGTTACAATGAGCAGTTCTTC
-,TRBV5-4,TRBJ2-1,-,CASRGAATAYNEQFF,TGTGCCAGCAGGGGCGCGGCGACAGCCTACAATGAGCAGTTCTTC
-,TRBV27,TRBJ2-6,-,CASSPNTGSGANVLTF,TGTGCCAGCAGTCCTAACACGGGCTCTGGGGCCAACGTCCTGACTTTC